Below are 24 T cell receptor beta chains sequenced from a single sample in a study of blood T cell repertoires in COVID-19. The protocol was immunoSEQ multiplex PCR, while the TCRdb copy is restricted to in-frame clones and leaves out a portion. The sample lists roughly 250,000 clones, around four fifths occurring once. Sequencing was done on a sample of peripheral blood. The receptors stem from a middle-aged woman with active or convalescent COVID-19.

The chain recombines TRBV5-1 with TRBJ2-5; maybe TRBD2 (7 bases). CDR1 and CDR2 from the germline V gene are SGHRS and YFSETQ. The CDR3 totals 16 residues. The germline V and J ends were trimmed by 10 bases and 0 bases, with 22 bases remaining between them. The CDR3 DNA reads TGCGCCCGCCTGGGGAAGGGGGGGGCGTACCAAGAGACCCAGTACTTC. This gives the protein CARLGKGGAYQETQYF.

This chain links TRBV30 with TRBJ2-7; D might be TRBD2 (5 bases). Trimming stripped 1 base from V and 4 bases from J, with 23 bases between. This CDR3 is 17 amino acids long. The germline V gene encodes CDR1 GTSNPN and CDR2 SVGIG (reference sequence). The CDR3 DNA follows: TGTGCCTGGAGTGCTAGGTTGGGAGTACGCAGGTCATACGAGCAGTACGTC. Translated, it gives CAWSARLGVRRSYEQYV.

The chain combines TRBV7-9 with TRBJ1-4, with 10 positions matching TRBD1. This CDR3 spans 14 amino acids. Per the germline V gene, CDR1 is SEHNR and CDR2 is FQNEAQ (reference sequence). V shed 4 bases and J 7 bases; nucleotides not matched to a gene: 3. The CDR3 coding sequence is TGTGCCAGCAGCTCGACAGGGGGCGTTGAAAAACTGTTTTTT. This gives the protein CASSSTGGVEKLFF.

This clone came up once. The rearrangement links TRBV11-2 to TRBJ1-3; no firm D call. This CDR3 has 13 amino acids. Per the germline V gene, CDR1 is SGHAT and CDR2 is FQNNGV. Trimming shortened V by 4 bases and J by 4 bases, and 8 bases separated the two germline ends. The CDR3 bases are TGTGCCAGCAGCTATATAGTGGGAAACACCATATATTTT. This codes for CASSYIVGNTIYF.

This chain connects TRBV7-3 to TRBJ2-5; D is possibly TRBD2 (5 bases). This CDR3 is 14 amino acids long. V lost 4 bases and J 5 bases, leaving 14 bases between the germline ends. Germline CDR1 reads SGHTA; CDR2 reads FQGTGA. The CDR3 nucleotides read TGTGCCAGCAGCTCGACGGGCCCGGGGGAGACCCAGTACTTC. This sequence encodes CASSSTGPGETQYF.

The chain combines TRBV19 with TRBJ1-5; D is perhaps TRBD1 (5 bases). The length of the CDR3 is 15 residues. Germline CDR1 reads LNHDA; CDR2 reads SQIVND (reference sequence). V lost 3 bases to trimming and J lost 4 bases, with 13 bases between them. The CDR3 DNA reads TGTGCCAGTAGTATTATTGAGAAGGGGAATCAGCCCCAGCATTTT. It is translated as CASSIIEKGNQPQHF.

This chain joins TRBV30 and TRBJ1-1, with 8 bases lining up with TRBD1. The V gene's germline CDR1 is GTSNPN and CDR2 SVGIG (reference sequence). The CDR3 has 15 residues. The V and J ends lost 2 bases and 4 bases, in that order; junction bases with no gene match: 9. CDR3 nucleotides: TGTGCCTGGAGTTGGTGGGGACAGGAGGGCACTGAAGCTTTCTTT. This gives the protein CAWSWWGQEGTEAFF.

The chain combines TRBV24-1 with TRBJ1-4, with 8 bases lining up with TRBD1. The CDR3 contains 15 residues. The J segment lost 8 bases and the V segment lost 3 bases, leaving 7 bases of the junction unmatched. Germline V gene data show CDR1 as KGHDR and CDR2 as SFDVKD. CDR3 nucleotides: TGTGCCACCAGTGATGTGACAGGGGAGGGCGAAAAACTGTTTTTT. Its translation: CATSDVTGEGEKLFF.

The genes are TRBV7-8 and TRBJ1-4, with TRBD1 as a possible D gene (5 bases). Germline CDR1 and CDR2: SGHVS and FQNEAQ. V dropped 1 base and J dropped 5 bases, with 8 bases sitting between them. The CDR3 covers 14 residues. CDR3 DNA: TGTGCCAGCAGCTTAGACAGGCACAATGAAAAACTGTTTTTT. This encodes CASSLDRHNEKLFF.

This CDR3 is CASSPGGQDTQYF. DNA of the CDR3: TGTGCCAGCAGCCCTGGGGGACAGGATACGCAGTATTTT. This chain links TRBV7-3 with TRBJ2-3, with TRBD1 matching 7 bases. The V and J ends lost 5 bases and 6 bases, in that order; junction bases with no gene match: 5. The CDR3 is 13 residues long. Germline V CDR1 and CDR2: SGHTA, FQGTGA.

The CDR3 nucleotides are TGTGCCAGCAGCCGCCCCGACAGGGAAGGACTGGGACAGTTCTTC. This gives the protein CASSRPDREGLGQFF. The J gene is TRBJ2-1, the V gene TRBV5-4; 7 nucleotides align to TRBD1. Germline V CDR1 and CDR2: SGHNT, YYREEE (reference sequence). The junction had 17 bases not matched to a gene; V was cut back by 4 bases and J by 13 bases. The CDR3 is made up of 15 amino acids.

V gene TRBV7-3 combines with J gene TRBJ1-5; D is uncertain. CDR1 and CDR2 from the germline V gene are SGHTA and FQGTGA. With 2 bases removed from V and 14 bases from J, the gap between germline ends came to 16 bases. The CDR3 runs to 13 residues. CDR3 sequence: CASSLFAGGYKHF. In nucleotides, the CDR3 is TGTGCCAGCAGCTTATTTGCTGGAGGGTATAAGCATTTT.

This sequence joins TRBV29-1 and TRBJ2-5; tentative D call: TRBD2 (6 bases). The CDR3 loop spans 16 amino acids. Germline CDR1 reads SQVTM; CDR2 reads ANQGSEA. V lost 1 base to trimming and J lost 1 base, with 16 bases between them. CDR3 nucleotide sequence: TGCAGCGTTGAAGGTCATCCGGGACTCATCCAAGAGACCCAGTACTTC. Translated: CSVEGHPGLIQETQYF.

The chain joins TRBV2 to TRBJ1-1; no clear D gene. Per germline, CDR1 SNHLY and CDR2 FYNNEI. CDR3 length: 13 residues. The ends were cut back, 1 base at V and 5 bases at J, with 8 bases in the middle. The CDR3 reads CASSEDRLTEAFF. CDR3 nucleotides: TGTGCCAGCAGTGAAGACAGATTAACTGAAGCTTTCTTT.

V is TRBV5-1 and J is TRBJ1-1; D is possibly TRBD1 (5 bases). V lost 5 bases and J 0 bases, leaving 11 bases between the germline ends. CDR3 length: 14 amino acids. In germline, CDR1 is SGHRS, CDR2 YFSETQ. The CDR3 region is CASRVDRMNTEAFF. The CDR3 DNA is TGCGCCAGCAGAGTCGACAGAATGAACACTGAAGCTTTCTTT.

V gene TRBV21-1 combines with J gene TRBJ2-7; the table's D call TRBD1 went unverified against the DNA. TRBV21-1 is classified as a pseudogene. There are 14 residues in the CDR3. The CDR3 DNA is TGTGCCAGCAGCAAAGGGGACAGGGGGAACGAGCAGTACTTC. Translation: CASSKGDRGNEQYF.

This chain connects TRBV16 to TRBJ1-2; D is ambiguous. There are 16 residues in the CDR3. V shed 0 bases and J shed 0 bases, with 11 bases lying between them. From germline, CDR1 is KGHSY and CDR2 FQNENV. CDR3 bases: TGTGCCAGCAGCCAATCATCAATTCGAGCTAACTATGGCTACACCTTC. Translation: CASSQSSIRANYGYTF.

This clone was picked up a small number of times. The rearrangement joins TRBV19 to TRBJ2-1, with D perhaps TRBD2 (6 bases). CDR1 is LNHDA and CDR2 is SQIVND in the germline V gene (reference sequence). The CDR3 extends over 14 amino acids. Trimming shortened V by 1 base and J by 3 bases, and 7 bases separated the two germline ends. Here the CDR3 reads CASSIGGVYNEQFF. CDR3 bases: TGTGCCAGTAGTATAGGCGGGGTCTACAATGAGCAGTTCTTC. Supplemented by reference TRBV19 and TRBJ2-1, the full variable domain reads DGGITQSPKYLFRKEGQNVTLSCEQNLNHDAMYWYRQDPGQGLRLIYYSQIVNDFQKGDIAEGYSVSREKKESFPLTVTSAQKNPTAFYLCASSIGGVYNEQFFGPGTRLTVL.

The CDR3 here is CASSLNVRGQETQYF. The CDR3 DNA reads as TGTGCCAGCAGCTTAAATGTACGGGGACAAGAGACCCAGTACTTC. The chain combines TRBV7-3 with TRBJ2-5, with TRBD2 as a possible D gene (5 bases). V dropped 1 base and J dropped 2 bases, with 11 bases sitting between them. The CDR3 is 15 residues long. CDR1 is SGHTA, CDR2 FQGTGA, per germline.

The V call is TRBV6-1, the J call TRBJ2-7, with a possible D match to TRBD1 (5 bases). V lost 3 bases and J lost 3, with 12 bases in between. Germline V lookup: CDR1 MNHNS, CDR2 SASEGT. The length of the CDR3 is 14 residues. CDR3 loop: CASSDQGLSYEQYV. CDR3 DNA: TGTGCCAGCAGTGATCAGGGTCTAAGCTACGAGCAGTACGTC.

The chain joins TRBV12-3 or TRBV12-4 to TRBJ1-2, with 9 positions matching TRBD1. This CDR3 region has 13 residues. The V gene end was trimmed by 5 bases and the J gene end by 8 bases; junction bases not matched to a gene: 6. The CDR3 DNA follows: TGTGCCAGCAGTCGAAACAGGGGGCAGGGCTACACCTTC. It encodes CASSRNRGQGYTF.

This clone was counted ten times or more. Other DNA sequences in this sample translate to the same CDR3. The chain combines TRBV5-1 with TRBJ1-4, with TRBD1 identical over 7 bases. The CDR3 sequence is 14 residues long. Germline trimming cut 0 bases from V and 7 bases from J; bases unmatched to any gene: 3. Germline V gene sequence: CDR1 SGHRS, CDR2 YFSETQ. The CDR3 reads CASSLGQGGEKLFF. The CDR3 bases are TGCGCCAGCAGCTTGGGACAGGGAGGTGAAAAACTGTTTTTT.

The genes are TRBV9 and TRBJ2-2; 7 nucleotides agree with TRBD2. In germline, CDR1 is SGDLS, CDR2 YYNGEE. V lost 7 bases and J lost 5; bases outside the gene matches: 2. The CDR3 has 12 amino acids. In nucleotides, the CDR3 is TGTGCCAGCGGACTAGAGACCGGGGAGCTGTTTTTT. Translated, it gives CASGLETGELFF.

V usage is TRBV3-1 (or the pseudogene TRBV3-2) and J usage is TRBJ2-5; the match to TRBD1 covers 8 bases. With 3 bases clipped from V and 5 bases from J, the junction kept 8 bases outside the gene matches. The CDR3 loop spans 15 amino acids. The V gene's germline CDR1 is LGHDT and CDR2 YNNKEL (reference sequence). The CDR3 sequence is CASSQMAGGDETQYF. CDR3 nucleotide sequence: TGTGCCAGCAGCCAGATGGCAGGGGGCGATGAGACCCAGTACTTC.